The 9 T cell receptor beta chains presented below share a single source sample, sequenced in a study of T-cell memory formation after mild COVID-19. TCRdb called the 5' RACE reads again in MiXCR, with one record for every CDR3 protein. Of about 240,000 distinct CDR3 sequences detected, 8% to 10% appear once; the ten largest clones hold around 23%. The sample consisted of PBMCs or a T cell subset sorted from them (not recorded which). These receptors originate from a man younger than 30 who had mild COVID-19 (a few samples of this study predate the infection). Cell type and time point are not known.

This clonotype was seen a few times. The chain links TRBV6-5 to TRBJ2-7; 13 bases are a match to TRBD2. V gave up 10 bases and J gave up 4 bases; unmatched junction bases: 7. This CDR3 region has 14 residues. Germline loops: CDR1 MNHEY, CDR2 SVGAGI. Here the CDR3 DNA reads TGTGCCACCGCCGGGACTAGCGGGGTTTACGAGCAGTACTTC. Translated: CATAGTSGVYEQYF.

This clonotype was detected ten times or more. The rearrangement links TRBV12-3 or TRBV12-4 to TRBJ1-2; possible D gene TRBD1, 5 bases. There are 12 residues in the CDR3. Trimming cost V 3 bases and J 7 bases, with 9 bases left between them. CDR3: CASSFRTSGYTF. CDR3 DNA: TGTGCCAGCAGTTTTAGGACATCTGGCTACACCTTC.

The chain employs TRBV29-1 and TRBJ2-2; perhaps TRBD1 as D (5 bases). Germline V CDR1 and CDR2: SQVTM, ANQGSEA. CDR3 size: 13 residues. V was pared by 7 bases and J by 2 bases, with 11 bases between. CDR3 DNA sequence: TGCAGCGCCGACAGAGTTAACACCGGGGAGCTGTTTTTT. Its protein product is CSADRVNTGELFF.

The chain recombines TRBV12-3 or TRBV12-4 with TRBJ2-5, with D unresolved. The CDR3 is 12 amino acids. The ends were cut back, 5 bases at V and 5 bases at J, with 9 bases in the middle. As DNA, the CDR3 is TGTGCCAGCAGTCCCACCTTTGAGACCCAGTACTTC. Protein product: CASSPTFETQYF.

The CDR3 protein is CASSFGTDPSYEQYF. The DNA of the CDR3 is TGTGCCAGCAGTTTTGGGACAGACCCTTCCTACGAGCAGTACTTC. This chain connects TRBV12-3 or TRBV12-4 to TRBJ2-7; 7 bases align to TRBD1. This CDR3 has 15 residues. The J segment lost 1 base and the V segment lost 3 bases, leaving 6 bases of the junction unmatched.

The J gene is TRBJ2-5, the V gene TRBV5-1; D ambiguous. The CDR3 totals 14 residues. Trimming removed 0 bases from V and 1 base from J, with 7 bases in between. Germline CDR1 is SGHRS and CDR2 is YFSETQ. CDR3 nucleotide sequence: TGCGCCAGCAGCTTGGATGTGACCCAAGAGACCCAGTACTTC. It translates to CASSLDVTQETQYF. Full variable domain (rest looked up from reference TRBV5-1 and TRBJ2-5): KAGVTQTPRYLIKTRGQQVTLSCSPISGHRSVSWYQQTPGQGLQFLFEYFSETQRNKGNFPGRFSGRQFSNSRSEMNVSTLELGDSALYLCASSLDVTQETQYFGPGTRLLVL.

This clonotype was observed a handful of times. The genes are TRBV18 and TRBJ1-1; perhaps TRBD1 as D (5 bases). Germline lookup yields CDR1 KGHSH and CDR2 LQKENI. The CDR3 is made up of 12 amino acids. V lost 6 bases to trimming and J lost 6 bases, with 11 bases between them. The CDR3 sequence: CASSPRTSEAFF. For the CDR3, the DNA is TGTGCCAGCTCGCCTAGGACATCTGAAGCTTTCTTT.

This chain's CDR3 is CASSQRQGGGNTIYF. CDR3 in DNA: TGTGCCAGCAGCCAGCGACAGGGTGGTGGAAACACCATATATTTT. The genes are TRBV4-2 and TRBJ1-3; 7 nucleotides agree with TRBD1. This CDR3 is 15 amino acids long. Trimming took 3 bases from V and 3 from J; bases not matched to a gene: 5. The germline CDR1 and CDR2 sequences are LGHNA and YNFKEQ.

This chain's CDR3 is CASSERGGDTQYF. CDR3 DNA: TGTGCCAGCAGTGAACGCGGGGGAGATACGCAGTATTTT. The chain employs TRBV6-1 and TRBJ2-3; 7 bases match TRBD2. The CDR3 contains 13 residues. J lost 5 bases, V lost 2 bases, and 1 base had no gene match. Germline CDR1 and CDR2: MNHNS and SASEGT.